This TCR beta chain was captured by sequencing in a study of OX40 agonist ivuxolimab in advanced cancers. Study-level background: Earlier anti-PD-1, anti-PD-L1 or anti-CTLA-4 therapy was permitted; around 40% had received some. The study, taken as a whole, reports: Low normalized T-cell clonal expansion was additionally recorded for some nonresponders. At 0.1 to 3.0 mg/kg and by week 6, CD4+ and CD8+ T cells in the blood had expanded clonally. The antigens recognized by the expanded peripheral T cells, that is their antigen specificity, were not determined.

In germline, CDR1 is MDHEN, CDR2 SYDVKM. CDR3 length: 14 amino acids. The ends were cut back, 3 bases at V and 4 bases at J, with 12 bases in the middle. Concerning this clone itself: Its antigen is as yet unknown.

Repertoires were generated with immunoSEQ multiplex PCR, while TCRdb's copy carries only in-frame clones and drops some. The data show some 58,000 clones, around 85% seen once. The source was CD4+ or CD8+ T cells sorted from blood, collected in a trial of the OX40 agonist ivuxolimab. J is TRBJ1-2 and V is TRBV28; perhaps TRBD1 as D (6 bases). This clonotype was sampled from an adult with an advanced solid tumor such as melanoma, head and neck, liver or kidney cancer. The CDR3 nucleotides are TGTGCCAGCAGTTTCCAACAGGGACGCTATGGCTACACCTTC. Residues: CASSFQQGRYGYTF.